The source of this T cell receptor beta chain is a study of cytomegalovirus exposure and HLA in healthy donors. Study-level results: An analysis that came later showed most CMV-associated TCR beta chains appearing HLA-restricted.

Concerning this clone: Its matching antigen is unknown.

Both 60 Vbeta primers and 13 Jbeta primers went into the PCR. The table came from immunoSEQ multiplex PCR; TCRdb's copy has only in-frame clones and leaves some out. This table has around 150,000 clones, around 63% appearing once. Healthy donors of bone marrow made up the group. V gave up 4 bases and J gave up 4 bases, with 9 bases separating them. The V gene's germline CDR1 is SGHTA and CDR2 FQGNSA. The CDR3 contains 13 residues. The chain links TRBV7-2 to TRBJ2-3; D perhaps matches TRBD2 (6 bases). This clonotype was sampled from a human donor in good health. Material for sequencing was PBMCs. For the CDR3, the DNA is TGTGCCAGCAGCTACGGGACTCCAGATACGCAGTATTTT. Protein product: CASSYGTPDTQYF.